The 30 T cell receptor beta chains below were found in one sample sequenced in a study of blood T cell repertoires in COVID-19. Clones were sequenced by immunoSEQ multiplex PCR, and TCRdb holds only the in-frame ones, with some missing. The table lists 150,000 to 200,000 clones, over 70% of them singletons. What was sequenced was peripheral blood. The origin of the receptors is a woman aged 55-70 years with acute or convalescent COVID-19.

This chain links TRBV18 with TRBJ2-1; 9 positions match TRBD2. The V gene end was trimmed by 2 bases and the J gene end by 9 bases; junction bases not matched to a gene: 8. Germline CDR1 KGHSH, CDR2 LQKENI. This CDR3 contains 15 residues. The CDR3 here is CASSPIGGGAGEQFF. CDR3 nucleotide sequence: TGTGCCAGCTCACCAATCGGCGGGGGGGCCGGTGAGCAGTTCTTC.

This sequence joins TRBV10-2 and TRBJ2-7, with D perhaps TRBD2 (6 bases). CDR1 and CDR2 (germline): WSHSY, SAAADI. The CDR3 extends over 13 amino acids. The V gene lost 2 bases and the J gene lost 6 bases, with 11 bases spanning the gap. CDR3 DNA sequence: TGCGCCAGCAGTGAGCCTGCGGGGAGCGAGCAGTACTTC. This gives the protein CASSEPAGSEQYF.

The J gene is TRBJ2-7, the V gene TRBV27; 8 positions agree with TRBD1. This CDR3 spans 15 amino acids. The J segment lost 0 bases and the V segment lost 4 bases, leaving 5 bases of the junction unmatched. CDR1 is MNHEY, CDR2 SMNVEV, per germline (reference sequence). CDR3 nucleotide sequence: TGTGCCAGCAGTTCTCAGGGGGCCGGCTCCTACGAGCAGTACTTC. Residues: CASSSQGAGSYEQYF.

V is TRBV27 and J is TRBJ2-2; 7 bases match TRBD1. Germline V gene data show CDR1 as MNHEY and CDR2 as SMNVEV (reference sequence). This CDR3 comprises 15 residues. V lost 6 bases, J lost 2 bases, and 6 bases stayed unmatched. The CDR3 spells CASRIDRVNTGELFF. The CDR3 DNA reads TGTGCCAGCAGGATCGACAGGGTTAACACCGGGGAGCTGTTTTTT.

The rearrangement uses TRBV3-1 (or the pseudogene TRBV3-2) and TRBJ2-7; 8 bases match TRBD1. In germline, CDR1 is LGHDT, CDR2 YNNKEL (reference sequence). J was trimmed by 4 bases and V by 6 bases; bases with no gene match: 5. This CDR3 is 13 amino acids long. The CDR3 DNA reads as TGTGCCAGCAGAGGACAGGGCTTTTACGAGCAGTACTTC. It specifies CASRGQGFYEQYF.

The CDR3 bases are TGCGCCATCCCCGGGACAGAGAACACTGAAGCTTTCTTT. Its protein product is CAIPGTENTEAFF. V and J are TRBV4-3 and TRBJ1-1, with TRBD1 identical over 7 bases. Germline CDR1 LGHNA, CDR2 YSLEER. The junction had 6 bases not matched to a gene; V was cut back by 10 bases and J by 1 base. CDR3 length: 13 amino acids.

This clone was counted only a few times. The chain employs TRBV6-5 and TRBJ1-4; D remains unclear. Trimming stripped 0 bases from V and 2 bases from J, with 10 bases between. Germline V CDR1 and CDR2: MNHEY, SVGAGI. The CDR3 has 16 amino acids. Written as DNA, the CDR3 is TGTGCCAGCAGTTACTCCTCCCCGCGGACTAATGAAAAACTGTTTTTT. Residues: CASSYSSPRTNEKLFF.

The rearrangement uses TRBV3-1 (or the pseudogene TRBV3-2) and TRBJ1-6, with D unresolved. Per germline, CDR1 LGHDT and CDR2 YNNKEL (reference sequence). The V end lost 3 bases, the J end lost 8 bases, and 14 bases lay between the germline ends. This CDR3 contains 15 residues. The CDR3 DNA reads as TGTGCCAGCAGCCATGATTCTATCCCCTATTCACCCCTCCACTTT. Its protein product is CASSHDSIPYSPLHF.

This chain connects TRBV3-1 (or the pseudogene TRBV3-2) to TRBJ1-2; D ambiguous. Germline-derived CDR1 and CDR2 are LGHDT and YNNKEL (reference sequence). The CDR3 extends over 12 amino acids. Trimming took 1 base from V and 7 from J, leaving 7 bases between them. CDR3 bases: TGTGCCAGCAGCCAAGTATCGGGTGGCTACACCTTC. Translation: CASSQVSGGYTF.

V and J are TRBV19 and TRBJ1-2, with a tentative D call TRBD1 (6 bases). Trimming removed 3 bases from V and 6 bases from J, with 23 bases in between. This CDR3 has 17 amino acids. The germline V gene encodes CDR1 LNHDA and CDR2 SQIVND (reference sequence). DNA for the CDR3: TGTGCCAGTAGTATTAACTTTCGTTATACAGGGTTGGATGGCTACACCTTC. It translates to CASSINFRYTGLDGYTF.

This chain links TRBV9 with TRBJ2-1; D is possibly TRBD1 (6 bases). Deletions cut 2 bases from V and 2 bases from J, with 20 bases between. Germline V CDR1 and CDR2: SGDLS, YYNGEE. CDR3 length equals 18 residues. The DNA of the CDR3 is TGTGCCAGCAGCGTCAGTGATTTCCGGGACACTGCCTACAATGAGCAGTTCTTC. Translating it yields CASSVSDFRDTAYNEQFF.

This chain joins TRBV27 and TRBJ2-7, with a possible D match to TRBD1 (6 bases). Trimming took 4 bases from V and 2 from J, leaving 15 bases between them. Germline V lookup: CDR1 MNHEY, CDR2 SMNVEV (reference sequence). CDR3 length: 15 amino acids. The CDR3 DNA reads TGTGCCAGCAGTTCCAACGCAGGGGCGCCCTACGAGCAGTACTTC. Residues: CASSSNAGAPYEQYF.

V gene TRBV7-6 combines with J gene TRBJ1-4, with 9 nucleotides matching TRBD1. Germline CDR1 SGHVS, CDR2 FNYEAQ. Germline trimming cut 5 bases from V and 8 bases from J; bases unmatched to any gene: 12. The CDR3 totals 16 residues. CDR3 region: CASSPRGTGKSEKLFF. The CDR3 coding sequence is TGTGCCAGCAGCCCCCGGGGGACAGGGAAATCCGAAAAACTGTTTTTT.

The chain joins TRBV5-1 to TRBJ2-1; 9 bases fit TRBD2. Trimming took 0 bases from V and 10 from J; bases not matched to a gene: 5. This CDR3 region has 14 residues. Germline CDR1 and CDR2: SGHRS and YFSETQ. CDR3 region: CASSLEIAGAEQFF. In nucleotides, the CDR3 is TGCGCCAGCAGCTTGGAAATAGCGGGGGCCGAGCAGTTCTTC.

V and J are TRBV2 and TRBJ1-1; D might be TRBD1 (5 bases). Germline CDR1 SNHLY, CDR2 FYNNEI. Trimming left V 4 bases short and J 3 bases short, with 12 bases between. The CDR3 totals 14 residues. The CDR3 protein is CASSGDSQYTEAFF. DNA for the CDR3: TGTGCCAGCAGTGGGGACTCTCAGTACACTGAAGCTTTCTTT.

The V call is TRBV30, the J call TRBJ2-7; D is unclear. The CDR3 runs to 12 residues. Germline CDR1 and CDR2: GTSNPN and SVGIG (reference sequence). With 0 bases removed from V and 3 bases from J, the gap between germline ends came to 6 bases. CDR3 in DNA: TGTGCCTGGAGTGTACTGAACTACGAGCAGTACTTC. It translates to CAWSVLNYEQYF.

This chain's CDR3 is CASSRIGDRGNGYNEQFF. The CDR3 nucleotides are TGTGCCAGTAGCCGTATAGGAGACAGGGGGAATGGGTACAATGAGCAGTTCTTC. This sequence joins TRBV19 and TRBJ2-1, with 9 bases that match TRBD1. Germline V gene lookup returns CDR1 LNHDA and CDR2 SQIVND (reference sequence). With V trimmed by 6 bases and J by 4 bases, 16 bases remained unmatched. The CDR3 has 18 amino acids.

The CDR3 bases are TGTGCCAGCAGTTTGGTCCAGGCCTATGGCTACACCTTC. It encodes CASSLVQAYGYTF. V and J are TRBV28 and TRBJ1-2; D is ambiguous. Trimming left V 3 bases short and J 4 bases short, with 9 bases between. CDR1 MDHEN and CDR2 SYDVKM come from the germline V gene. CDR3 length equals 13 residues.

This clone was seen a single time. The chain uses TRBV12-3 or TRBV12-4 and TRBJ2-3; D unclear. This CDR3 region has 10 residues. The ends were cut back, 6 bases at V and 6 bases at J, with 4 bases in the middle. The CDR3, as DNA: TGTGCCAGCAGCCGGGATACGCAGTATTTT. It codes for CASSRDTQYF.

The chain couples TRBV6-2 or TRBV6-3 to TRBJ2-7; 9 bases are shared with TRBD1. The V and J ends lost 1 base and 2 bases, in that order; junction bases with no gene match: 3. Germline V gene sequence: CDR1 MNHEY, CDR2 SVGEGT. This CDR3 is built from 15 residues. In nucleotides, the CDR3 is TGTGCCAGCAGTTACTTCGGGGACAGGGCCTACGAGCAGTACTTC. Its protein product is CASSYFGDRAYEQYF.

The rearrangement links TRBV5-6 to TRBJ2-1; 7 nucleotides agree with TRBD1. Germline V CDR1 and CDR2: SGHDT, YYEEEE. The V gene end was trimmed by 6 bases and the J gene end by 4 bases; junction bases not matched to a gene: 19. The CDR3 is 18 residues long. The CDR3 region has the DNA TGTGCCAGCAAAGGACCGTATGTCGGGACAGAGACTTACAATGAGCAGTTCTTC. It specifies CASKGPYVGTETYNEQFF.

V is TRBV6-5 and J is TRBJ1-3; tentative D call: TRBD1 (5 bases). In germline, CDR1 is MNHEY, CDR2 SVGAGI. This CDR3 has 14 amino acids. V gave up 6 bases and J gave up 4 bases, with 13 bases separating them. CDR3 coding DNA: TGTGCCAGCAGCCGCCGACAGCGCGGAAACACCATATATTTT. This codes for CASSRRQRGNTIYF.

The chain joins TRBV28 to TRBJ1-2, with D unresolved. The V end was cut by 6 bases, the J end by 4 bases, with 21 bases between. Germline V gives CDR1 MDHEN, CDR2 SYDVKM. The CDR3 is 16 amino acids. CDR3 DNA: TGTGCCAGCAGCCTATTAGGGCGGGGAAAAAGCTATGGCTACACCTTC. Its protein is CASSLLGRGKSYGYTF.

The V gene is TRBV7-2, the J gene TRBJ2-2; 11 bases are shared with TRBD1. Germline V gene data show CDR1 as SGHTA and CDR2 as FQGNSA. J gave up 6 bases and V 3 bases, and 3 bases lay outside the gene matches. This CDR3 is 15 amino acids long. CDR3 loop: CASSFRDRGAGELFF. CDR3 sequence (DNA): TGTGCCAGCAGCTTCCGGGACAGGGGGGCCGGGGAGCTGTTTTTT.

The chain is built from TRBV2 and TRBJ2-5; TRBD2 agrees at 10 bases. Germline V gene lookup returns CDR1 SNHLY and CDR2 FYNNEI. The V segment lost 6 bases and the J segment 1 base; nucleotides outside the gene matches: 11. This CDR3 region has 17 residues. In DNA, the CDR3 is TGTGCCAGCAGCCAAGCCGTGACTAGCGGGCTCCAAGAGACCCAGTACTTC. It is translated as CASSQAVTSGLQETQYF. The variable domain in full, with the rest retrieved from reference TRBV2 and TRBJ2-5, is EPEVTQTPSHQVTQMGQEVILRCVPISNHLYFYWYRQILGQKVEFLVSFYNNEISEKSEIFDDQFSVERPDGSNFTLKIRSTKLEDSAMYFCASSQAVTSGLQETQYFGPGTRLLVL.

The chain couples TRBV5-4 to TRBJ2-5, with 7 nucleotides matching TRBD2. J lost 2 bases, V lost 3 bases, and 4 bases had no gene match. Germline V gene lookup returns CDR1 SGHNT and CDR2 YYREEE (reference sequence). This CDR3 has 14 residues. CDR3 loop: CASSWGGEQETQYF. Here the CDR3 DNA reads TGTGCCAGCAGCTGGGGGGGAGAGCAAGAGACCCAGTACTTC.

CDR3 region: CASSGLQGTGELFF. The CDR3 DNA sequence: TGTGCCAGCAGTGGCCTACAGGGGACCGGGGAGCTGTTTTTT. This chain connects TRBV2 to TRBJ2-2; TRBD1 matches 7 bases. CDR1 is SNHLY and CDR2 is FYNNEI in the germline V gene. This CDR3 region has 14 residues. V lost 4 bases to trimming and J lost 5 bases; unmatched junction nucleotides: 4.

As DNA, the CDR3 is TGTGCCAGCAGTCAGGGGGCGCTCAACTATGGCTACACCTTC. Amino acids: CASSQGALNYGYTF. The V gene is TRBV2, the J gene TRBJ1-2; the match to TRBD1 covers 8 bases. The CDR3 covers 14 residues. After removal of 5 bases from V and 2 bases from J, the junction contained 4 bases not matched to a gene. Looked up from germline, CDR1 is SNHLY and CDR2 is FYNNEI.

The genes are TRBV29-1 and TRBJ1-1; D is perhaps TRBD1 (6 bases). Germline V gene sequence: CDR1 SQVTM, CDR2 ANQGSEA. V lost 7 bases and J lost 1, with 10 bases in between. This CDR3 has 12 amino acids. CDR3 sequence reads: CSASDRNTEAFF. The CDR3 coding sequence is TGCAGCGCTTCGGACAGGAACACTGAAGCTTTCTTT.

The V and J genes are TRBV6-5 and TRBJ2-7; no firm D call. Germline CDR1 MNHEY, CDR2 SVGAGI. V lost 0 bases to trimming and J lost 13 bases, with 13 bases between them. The CDR3 spans 12 residues. The CDR3 nucleotides read TGTGCCAGCAGTTACTCGAAGAATCCACTATACTTC. It specifies CASSYSKNPLYF.